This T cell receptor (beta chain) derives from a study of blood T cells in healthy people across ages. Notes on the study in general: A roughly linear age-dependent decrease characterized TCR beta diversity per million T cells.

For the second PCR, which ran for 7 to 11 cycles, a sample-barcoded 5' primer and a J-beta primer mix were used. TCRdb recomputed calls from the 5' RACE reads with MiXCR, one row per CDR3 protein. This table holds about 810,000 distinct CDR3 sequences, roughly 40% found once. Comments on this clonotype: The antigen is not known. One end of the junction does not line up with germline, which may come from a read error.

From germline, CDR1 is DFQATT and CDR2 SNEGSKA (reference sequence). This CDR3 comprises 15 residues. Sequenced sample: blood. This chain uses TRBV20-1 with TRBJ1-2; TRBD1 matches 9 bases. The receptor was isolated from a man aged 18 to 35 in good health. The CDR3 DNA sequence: TGCAGTGCTAGAGATCGCGACAGGGGGTTCTATGGCCACACCTTC. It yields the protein CSARDRDRGFYGHTF.